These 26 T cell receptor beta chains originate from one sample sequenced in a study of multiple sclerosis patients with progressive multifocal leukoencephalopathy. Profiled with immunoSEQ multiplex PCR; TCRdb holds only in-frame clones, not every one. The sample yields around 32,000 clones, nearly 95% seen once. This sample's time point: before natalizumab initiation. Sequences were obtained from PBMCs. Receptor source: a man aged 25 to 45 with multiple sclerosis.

CDR3 bases: TGTGCCAGCAGGCGGGACAGGGACACAGATACGCAGTATTTT. It translates to CASRRDRDTDTQYF. V usage is TRBV6-1 and J usage is TRBJ2-3; 9 bases fit TRBD1. The CDR3 sequence is 14 residues long. Looked up from germline, CDR1 is MNHNS and CDR2 is SASEGT. Unmatched junction bases numbered 3, after V lost 6 bases and J lost 2 bases.

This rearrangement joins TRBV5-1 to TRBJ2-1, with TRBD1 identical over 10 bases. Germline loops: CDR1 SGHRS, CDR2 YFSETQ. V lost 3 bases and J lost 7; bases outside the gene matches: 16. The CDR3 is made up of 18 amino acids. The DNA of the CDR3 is TGCGCCAGCAGCTATCCTTCTCCGGGACAGGGGAGTGGAAATGAGCAGTTCTTC. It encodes CASSYPSPGQGSGNEQFF.

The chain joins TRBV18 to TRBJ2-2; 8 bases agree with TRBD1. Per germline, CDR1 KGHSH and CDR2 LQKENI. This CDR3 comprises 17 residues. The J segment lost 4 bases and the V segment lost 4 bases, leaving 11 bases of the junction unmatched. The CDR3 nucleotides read TGTGCCAGCTCACTACTCGACAGGGGACGGGGCACCGGGGAGCTGTTTTTT. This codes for CASSLLDRGRGTGELFF. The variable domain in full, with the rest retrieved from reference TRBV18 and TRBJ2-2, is NAGVMQNPRHLVRRRGQEARLRCSPMKGHSHVYWYRQLPEEGLKFMVYLQKENIIDESGMPKERFSAEFPKEGPSILRIQQVVRGDSAAYFCASSLLDRGRGTGELFFGEGSRLTVL.

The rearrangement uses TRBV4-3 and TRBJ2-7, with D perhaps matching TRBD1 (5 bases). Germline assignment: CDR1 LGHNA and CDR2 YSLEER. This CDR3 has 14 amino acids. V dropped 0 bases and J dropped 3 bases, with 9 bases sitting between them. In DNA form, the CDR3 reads TGCGCCAGCAGCCAAGACTGGCAGGGCTACGAGCAGTACTTC. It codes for CASSQDWQGYEQYF.

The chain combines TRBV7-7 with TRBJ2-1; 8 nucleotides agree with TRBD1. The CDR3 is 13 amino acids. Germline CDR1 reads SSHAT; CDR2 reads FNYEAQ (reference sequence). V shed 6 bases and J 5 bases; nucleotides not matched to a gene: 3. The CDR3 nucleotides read TGTGCCAGCAGTCAGGACAGGGACAATGAGCAGTTCTTC. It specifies CASSQDRDNEQFF.

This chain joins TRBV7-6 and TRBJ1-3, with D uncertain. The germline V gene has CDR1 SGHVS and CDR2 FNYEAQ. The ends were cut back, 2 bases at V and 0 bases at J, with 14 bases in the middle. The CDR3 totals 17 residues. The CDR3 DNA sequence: TGTGCCAGCAGCTTAAAAGTCAGAAGTAGCTCTGGAAACACCATATATTTT. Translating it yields CASSLKVRSSSGNTIYF. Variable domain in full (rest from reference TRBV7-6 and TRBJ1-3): GAGVSQSPRYKVTKRGQDVALRCDPISGHVSLYWYRQALGQGPEFLTYFNYEAQQDKSGLPNDRFSAERPEGSISTLTIQRTEQRDSAMYRCASSLKVRSSSGNTIYFGEGSWLTVV.

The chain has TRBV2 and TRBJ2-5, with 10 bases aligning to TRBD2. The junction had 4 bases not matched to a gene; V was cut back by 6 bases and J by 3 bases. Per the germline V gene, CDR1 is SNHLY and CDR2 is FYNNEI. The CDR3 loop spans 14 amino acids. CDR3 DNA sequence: TGTGCCAGCAGGGGGACTAGCGTTGAAGAGACCCAGTACTTC. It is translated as CASRGTSVEETQYF. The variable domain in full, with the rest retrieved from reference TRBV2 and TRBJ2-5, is EPEVTQTPSHQVTQMGQEVILRCVPISNHLYFYWYRQILGQKVEFLVSFYNNEISEKSEIFDDQFSVERPDGSNFTLKIRSTKLEDSAMYFCASRGTSVEETQYFGPGTRLLVL.

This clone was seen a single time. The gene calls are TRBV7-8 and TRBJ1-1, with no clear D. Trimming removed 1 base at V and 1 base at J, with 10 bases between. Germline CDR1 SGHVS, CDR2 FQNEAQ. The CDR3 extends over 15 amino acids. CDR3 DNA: TGTGCCAGCAGCTTAGAGACCGTATGGAACACTGAAGCTTTCTTT. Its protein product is CASSLETVWNTEAFF.

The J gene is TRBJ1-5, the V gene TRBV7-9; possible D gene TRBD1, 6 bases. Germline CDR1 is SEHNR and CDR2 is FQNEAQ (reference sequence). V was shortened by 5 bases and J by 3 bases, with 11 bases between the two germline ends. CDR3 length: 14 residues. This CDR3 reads CASSPMGANQPQHF. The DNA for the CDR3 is TGTGCCAGCAGCCCTATGGGGGCCAATCAGCCCCAGCATTTT.

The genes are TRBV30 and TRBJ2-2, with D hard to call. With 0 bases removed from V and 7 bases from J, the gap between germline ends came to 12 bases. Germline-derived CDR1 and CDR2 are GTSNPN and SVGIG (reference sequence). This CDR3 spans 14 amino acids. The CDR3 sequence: CAWSVSDGNGELFF. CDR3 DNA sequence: TGTGCCTGGAGTGTCTCGGACGGTAACGGGGAGCTGTTTTTT.

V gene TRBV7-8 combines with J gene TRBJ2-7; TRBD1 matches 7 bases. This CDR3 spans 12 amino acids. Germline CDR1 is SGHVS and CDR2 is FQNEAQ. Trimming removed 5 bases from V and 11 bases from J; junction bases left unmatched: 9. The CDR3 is CASSISDRDEYF. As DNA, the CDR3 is TGTGCCAGCAGCATTAGTGACAGGGACGAGTACTTC.

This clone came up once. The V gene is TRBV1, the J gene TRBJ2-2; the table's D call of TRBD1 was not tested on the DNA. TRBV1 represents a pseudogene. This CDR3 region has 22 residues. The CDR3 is CTSSQVDRGQSFVTRNTGELFF. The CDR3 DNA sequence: TGCACCAGCAGCCAAGTGGACAGGGGGCAATCATTTGTTACCAGGAACACCGGGGAGCTGTTTTTT.

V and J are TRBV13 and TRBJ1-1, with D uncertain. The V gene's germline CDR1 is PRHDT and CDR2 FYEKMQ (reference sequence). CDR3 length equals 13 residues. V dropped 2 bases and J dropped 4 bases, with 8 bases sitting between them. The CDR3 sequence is CASSLTSVTEAFF. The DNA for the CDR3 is TGTGCCAGCAGCTTAACCAGTGTCACTGAAGCTTTCTTT.

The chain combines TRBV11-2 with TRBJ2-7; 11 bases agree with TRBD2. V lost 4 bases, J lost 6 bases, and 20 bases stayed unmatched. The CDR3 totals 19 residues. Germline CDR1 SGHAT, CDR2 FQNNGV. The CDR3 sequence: CASSSPGMVAGGVGREQYF. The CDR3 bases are TGTGCCAGCAGCTCCCCCGGGATGGTAGCGGGAGGGGTGGGGCGCGAGCAGTACTTC.

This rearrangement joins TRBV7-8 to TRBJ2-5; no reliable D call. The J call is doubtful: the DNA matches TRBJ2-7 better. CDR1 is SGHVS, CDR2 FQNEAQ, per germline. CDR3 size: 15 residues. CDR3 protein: CASSPARTAPYEQYF. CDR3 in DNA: TGTGCCAGCAGCCCGGCCCGCACAGCCCCCTACGAGCAGTACTTC.

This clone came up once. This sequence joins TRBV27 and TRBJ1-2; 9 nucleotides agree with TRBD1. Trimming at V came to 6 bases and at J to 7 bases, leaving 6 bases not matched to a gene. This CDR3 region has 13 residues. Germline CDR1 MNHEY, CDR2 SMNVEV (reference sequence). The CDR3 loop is CASSSDRGSGYTF. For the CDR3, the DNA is TGTGCCAGCAGCTCGGACAGGGGAAGTGGCTACACCTTC.

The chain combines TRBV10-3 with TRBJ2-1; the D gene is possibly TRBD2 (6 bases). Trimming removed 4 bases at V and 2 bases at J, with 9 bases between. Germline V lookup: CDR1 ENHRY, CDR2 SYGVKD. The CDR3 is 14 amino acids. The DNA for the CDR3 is TGTGCCATCAGTGGTAGCGGAACCTACAATGAGCAGTTCTTC. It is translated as CAISGSGTYNEQFF.

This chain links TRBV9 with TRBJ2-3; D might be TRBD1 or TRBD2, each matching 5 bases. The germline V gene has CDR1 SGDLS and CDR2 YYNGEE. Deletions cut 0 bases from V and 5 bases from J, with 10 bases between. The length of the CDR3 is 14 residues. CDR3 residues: CASSVEGTVDTQYF. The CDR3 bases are TGTGCCAGCAGCGTAGAGGGGACCGTAGATACGCAGTATTTT.

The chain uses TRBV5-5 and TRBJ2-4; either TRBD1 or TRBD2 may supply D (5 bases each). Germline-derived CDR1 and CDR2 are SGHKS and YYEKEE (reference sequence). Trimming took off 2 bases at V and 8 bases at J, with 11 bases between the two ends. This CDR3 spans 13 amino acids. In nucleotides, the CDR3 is TGTGCCAGCAGCTTCCCCCTGGGGGACATTCAGTACTTC. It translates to CASSFPLGDIQYF. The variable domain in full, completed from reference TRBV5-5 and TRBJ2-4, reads DAGVTQSPTHLIKTRGQQVTLRCSPISGHKSVSWYQQVLGQGPQFIFQYYEKEERGRGNFPDRFSARQFPNYSSELNVNALLLGDSALYLCASSFPLGDIQYFGAGTRLSVL.

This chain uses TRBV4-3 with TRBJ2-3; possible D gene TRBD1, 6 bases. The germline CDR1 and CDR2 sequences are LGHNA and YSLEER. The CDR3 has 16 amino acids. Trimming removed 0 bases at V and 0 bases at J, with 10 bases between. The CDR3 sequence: CASSQEGHPSTDTQYF. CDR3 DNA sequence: TGCGCCAGCAGCCAAGAGGGACACCCTAGCACAGATACGCAGTATTTT.

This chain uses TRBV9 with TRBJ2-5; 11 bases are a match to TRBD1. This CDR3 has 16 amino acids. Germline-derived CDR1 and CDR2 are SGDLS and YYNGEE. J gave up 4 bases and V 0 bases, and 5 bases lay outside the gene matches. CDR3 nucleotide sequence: TGTGCCAGCAGCGTAGTAGGACAGGGGGCCTCAGAGACCCAGTACTTC. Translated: CASSVVGQGASETQYF.

In nucleotides, the CDR3 is TGCAGCTCTAGCGGGAGTACAGATACGCAGTATTTT. Its protein product is CSSSGSTDTQYF. V gene TRBV29-1 combines with J gene TRBJ2-3, with TRBD2 matching 10 bases. The CDR3 runs to 12 residues. The ends lost 8 bases at V and 3 bases at J; junction bases unmatched: 2. Germline V gene data show CDR1 as SQVTM and CDR2 as ANQGSEA.

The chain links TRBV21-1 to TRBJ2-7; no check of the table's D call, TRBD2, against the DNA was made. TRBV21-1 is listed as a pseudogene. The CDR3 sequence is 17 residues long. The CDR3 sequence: CASSKTGVAGGPYEQYV. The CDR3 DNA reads TGTGCCAGCAGCAAAACGGGAGTAGCGGGGGGCCCCTACGAGCAGTACGTC.

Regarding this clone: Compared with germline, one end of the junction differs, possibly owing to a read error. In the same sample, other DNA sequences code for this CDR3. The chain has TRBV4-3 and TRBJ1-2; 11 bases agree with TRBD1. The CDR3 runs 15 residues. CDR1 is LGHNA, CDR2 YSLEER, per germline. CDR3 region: CASSHYGTGGNGYTF. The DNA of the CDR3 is TGCGCCAGCAGCCATTACGGGACAGGGGGGAATGGTTACACCTTC.

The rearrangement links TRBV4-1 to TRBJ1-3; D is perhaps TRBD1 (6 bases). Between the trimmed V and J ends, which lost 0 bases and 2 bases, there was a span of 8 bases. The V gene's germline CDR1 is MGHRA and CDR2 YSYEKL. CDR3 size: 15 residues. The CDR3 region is CASSQDSGAGNTIYF. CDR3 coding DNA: TGCGCCAGCAGCCAAGATTCAGGGGCTGGAAACACCATATATTTT.

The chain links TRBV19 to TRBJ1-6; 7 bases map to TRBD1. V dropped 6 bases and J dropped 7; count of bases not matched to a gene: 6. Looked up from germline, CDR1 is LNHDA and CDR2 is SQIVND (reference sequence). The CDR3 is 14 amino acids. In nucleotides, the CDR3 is TGTGCCAGTAGGGACAGGAAAAACAATTCACCCCTCCACTTT. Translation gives CASRDRKNNSPLHF.